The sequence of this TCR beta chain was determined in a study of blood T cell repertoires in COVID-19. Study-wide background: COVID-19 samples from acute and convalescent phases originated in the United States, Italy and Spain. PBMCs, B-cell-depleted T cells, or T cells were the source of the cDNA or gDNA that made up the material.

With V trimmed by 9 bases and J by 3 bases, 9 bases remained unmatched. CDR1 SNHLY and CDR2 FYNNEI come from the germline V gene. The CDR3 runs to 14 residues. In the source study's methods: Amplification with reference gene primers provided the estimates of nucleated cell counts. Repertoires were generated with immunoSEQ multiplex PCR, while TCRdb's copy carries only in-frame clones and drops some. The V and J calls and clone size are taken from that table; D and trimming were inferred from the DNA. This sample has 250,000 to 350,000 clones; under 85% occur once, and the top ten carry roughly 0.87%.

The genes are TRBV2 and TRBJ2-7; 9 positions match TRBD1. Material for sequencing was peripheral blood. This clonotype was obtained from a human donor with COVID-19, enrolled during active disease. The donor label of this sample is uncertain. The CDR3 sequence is CARQGQGINYEQYF. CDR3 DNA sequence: TGTGCCAGGCAGGGACAGGGAATAAACTACGAGCAGTACTTC.